This T cell receptor (beta chain) appears in the sequencing data of a study of human T cells and chemical hapten exposure (dated by TCRdb to about 2021). Some background on the complete study: For sensitization, 2% DPC in acetone was applied to a roughly 2 cm by roughly 2 cm area of upper inner arm skin. Patients additionally received weekly therapeutic DPC doses to the scalp throughout the roughly 25-week study period. Patch testing on the upper back used Finn chambers containing 0.01% DPC, with scoring done after 6 days according to International Contact Dermatitis Research Group standards. The patient cohort, mostly female, included alopecia areata with under or over 50% scalp involvement, alopecia totalis and alopecia universalis. Libraries were pooled for sequencing, and variation in per-sample TCR yields was attributed mainly to small differences in library volumes within the pool. This study followed changes in the peripheral blood TCR repertoire in vivo during primary and secondary sensitization of alopecia patients to the hapten diphenylcyclopropenone (DPC). Blood samples were taken from patients before sensitization (week 0) and then at 2, 6 and about 24 weeks after DPC sensitization. For TCR sequencing, blood came from some 31 alopecia patients at anywhere from one to four time points (pre-sensitization, 2, 6 and 24 weeks).

The CDR3, from cysteine to phenylalanine, totals 11 residues. The sequence is cut down to CDR3 DNA, 33 bases in frame from base 1. Cut back by 6 bases and 4 bases, the V and J ends lie 6 bases apart. According to the germline V gene, CDR1 reads ENHRY and CDR2 reads SYGVKD. This specimen's time point label, interpreted: pre-sensitization, week 0. Sample treatment or condition, as interpreted from the label and publication: therapeutic diphenylcyclopropenone sensitization with weekly scalp DPC. Blood at each patch-test visit was drawn before the patch test was applied. Patients were considered eligible if aged 18 to 70, diagnosed with alopecia and deemed suitable for DPC therapy, and patients were excluded if pregnant. Total RNA was isolated from unfractionated whole blood collected in Tempus Blood RNA tubes. Library preparation used RACE. TCRdb names NextSeq 500 as the instrument used. During library preparation, unique molecular identifiers were attached to individual cDNA molecules so that TCRs could be counted quantitatively and reproducibly. Each blood RNA sample was used to sequence both TCR alpha and TCR beta chains. Under the source paper's analysis protocol: A median of around 100,000 TCRs per sample was observed, with a range of about 23,224 to 690,600. V, J and CDR3 annotation of the TCR reads was performed with the Decombinator software suite. To make PS versus PT1 abundance plots, every sample was subsampled to the same number of TCRs (28,000). Expanded TCRs were defined as absent before sensitization and observed at least eight times at the 2-week time point. In-frame beta chains were kept once TCRdb had trimmed the public reads at Q25 with fastp and called clones with MiXCR. Each CDR3 protein gets just one entry, which takes the most common genes and DNA from the rows behind it. TCRdb assigned the V and J calls; the authors' analysis was not used. The table for this sample lists 35,000 to 50,000 distinct CDR3 sequences; about an eighth of them were counted only once. 4.5% to 7% of the sample goes to the ten largest clones.

Findings and caveats that apply to the study as a whole: Patch test score correlated positively with the number of PT1 expanded TCRs, reaching significance at thresholds 8, 16 and 32 but not at 4. DPC sensitization did not change the number of TCRs with a frequency above 1 in 1000, and there was no evidence of changes in global repertoire structure. Because every patient had alopecia, a presumed autoimmune disease, the patients' immune response might differ from that of healthy individuals. Repeated subsampling changed both the strength of the expansion versus patch-test correlation and the threshold at which the correlation became significant. Compared with pre-sensitization or healthy control sets, expanded TCRs formed significantly more large CDR3 similarity clusters, which is consistent with antigen-driven responses.

A note on this clonotype: Its antigen has not been determined. Base quality data are lacking; no much larger clone is found one base away.

Material: whole blood, obtained in connection with sensitization to the hapten diphenylcyclopropenone (DPC). The sequence joins TRBV10-3 to TRBJ2-5; the D gene is perhaps TRBD1, from 6 matching bases. The sequence was obtained from a woman in her twenties or thirties with alopecia areata. Some clones in this sample may be carry-over from other donors' samples. For the CDR3, the sequence is CAISRGETQYF. The sequenced DNA is TGTGCCATCAGCAGGGGAGAGACCCAGTACTTC.